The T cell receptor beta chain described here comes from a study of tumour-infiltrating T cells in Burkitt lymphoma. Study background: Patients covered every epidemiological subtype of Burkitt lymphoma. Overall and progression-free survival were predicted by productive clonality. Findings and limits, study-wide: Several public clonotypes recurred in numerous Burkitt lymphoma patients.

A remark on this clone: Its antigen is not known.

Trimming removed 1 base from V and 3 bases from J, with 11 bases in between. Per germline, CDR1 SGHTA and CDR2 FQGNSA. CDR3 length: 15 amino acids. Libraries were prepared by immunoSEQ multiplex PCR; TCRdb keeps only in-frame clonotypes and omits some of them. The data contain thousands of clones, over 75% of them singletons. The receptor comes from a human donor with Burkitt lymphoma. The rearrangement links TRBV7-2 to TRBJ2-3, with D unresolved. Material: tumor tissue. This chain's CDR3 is CASSLEKVRTDTQYF. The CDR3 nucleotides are TGTGCCAGCAGCTTAGAAAAGGTCCGGACAGATACGCAGTATTTT.